What follows is one TCR beta chain and its context. Its antigen is still unknown. This CDR3 region has 14 residues. Germline V gene data show CDR1 as DFQATT and CDR2 as SNEGSKA (reference sequence). The ends were cut back, 3 bases at V and 5 bases at J, with 17 bases in the middle. This specimen comes from a study of CD8 T cells in ankylosing spondylitis. Study-wide points: Earlier work had already found some motif variants in reactive arthritis synovial fluid and blood. Disease-linked clones reportedly concentrated significantly in matched ankylosing spondylitis synovial fluid.

Each TCR beta library was made by quantitative 5'-RACE that incorporated molecular barcodes. TCRdb used MiXCR to reprocess the 5' RACE reads, holding one entry per CDR3 protein. The sample consists of around 300,000 distinct CDR3 sequences, roughly 11% of them appearing once. This receptor was obtained from a female donor with ankylosing spondylitis or in good health (not recorded which). Sample: blood, either unsorted or a sorted T cell fraction (not recorded which). The gene calls are TRBV20-1 and TRBJ2-7, with D perhaps matching TRBD1 or TRBD2 (5 bases each). This chain's CDR3 is CSASDTGLGDEQYF. The DNA of the CDR3 is TGCAGTGCTAGTGATACGGGGCTGGGGGACGAGCAGTACTTC.